These 18 T cell receptor beta chains share one sample of origin, sequenced in a study of blood T cell repertoires in COVID-19. Here immunoSEQ multiplex PCR was the method, and the copy in TCRdb shows in-frame clones only, minus some. The sample shows more than 85,000 clones, roughly 82% of them seen only once. Source material: peripheral blood. These receptors originate from a man between 60 and 70 years old with acute or convalescent COVID-19.

The gene calls are TRBV6-5 and TRBJ1-3, with D tentatively TRBD1 (6 bases). Trimming removed 2 bases at V and 3 bases at J, with 14 bases between. Germline CDR1 reads MNHEY; CDR2 reads SVGAGI. The CDR3 consists of 16 residues. CDR3 nucleotides: TGTGCCAGCAGTTACACCTACAGGGCTAGTGGAAACACCATATATTTT. It codes for CASSYTYRASGNTIYF.

J is TRBJ2-7 and V is TRBV27; D gene ambiguous. From germline, CDR1 is MNHEY and CDR2 SMNVEV (reference sequence). The ends were cut back, 5 bases at V and 0 bases at J, with 8 bases in the middle. The CDR3 is made up of 13 amino acids. In DNA, the CDR3 is TGTGCCAGCAGTCCACCGAGCTCCTACGAGCAGTACTTC. Its translation is CASSPPSSYEQYF.

The CDR3: CASSRTSGGGRYNEQFF. The CDR3 region has the DNA TGTGCCAGCAGTCGGACTAGCGGGGGGGGCAGGTACAATGAGCAGTTCTTC. The chain is built from TRBV6-2 or TRBV6-3 and TRBJ2-1, with 15 bases aligning to TRBD2. The CDR3 spans 17 residues. Germline loops: CDR1 MNHEY, CDR2 SVGEGT. Trimming removed 5 bases from V and 4 bases from J; junction bases left unmatched: 6.

The chain joins TRBV5-1 to TRBJ1-3; tentative D call: TRBD1 (5 bases). This CDR3 has 15 amino acids. The V and J ends lost 5 bases and 0 bases respectively, with 12 bases between them. CDR1 and CDR2 from the germline V gene are SGHRS and YFSETQ. The CDR3 loop is CASRYDRASGNTIYF. CDR3 nucleotides: TGCGCCAGCAGGTATGACAGAGCCTCTGGAAACACCATATATTTT.

This chain uses TRBV7-2 with TRBJ2-3; TRBD2 matches at 8 bases. Per germline, CDR1 SGHTA and CDR2 FQGNSA. The junction had 8 bases not matched to a gene; V was cut back by 1 base and J by 2 bases. This CDR3 is 17 amino acids long. This CDR3 reads CASSLVRGLGNTDTQYF. The CDR3 DNA reads as TGTGCCAGCAGCTTAGTCCGGGGACTAGGTAACACAGATACGCAGTATTTT.

This clone was detected a few times. V and J are TRBV27 and TRBJ1-2; the D is unclear. The CDR3 contains 13 residues. Deletions cut 5 bases from V and 8 bases from J, with 15 bases between. The germline gives CDR1 MNHEY, CDR2 SMNVEV (reference sequence). CDR3 DNA: TGTGCCAGCAGTCCCCGGGGAGCTAGGGGCTACACCTTC. Amino acids: CASSPRGARGYTF.

This rearrangement joins TRBV5-1 to TRBJ2-7, with TRBD2 identical over 7 bases. Germline V gene lookup returns CDR1 SGHRS and CDR2 YFSETQ. V lost 0 bases and J lost 9; bases outside the gene matches: 9. The CDR3 runs to 14 residues. In DNA form, the CDR3 reads TGCGCCAGCAGCTTGGCGTTCGGGGAGGGAACGCAGTACTTC. Protein product: CASSLAFGEGTQYF.

The chain joins TRBV5-4 to TRBJ1-2, with 9 bases aligning to TRBD1. V lost 2 bases to trimming and J lost 2 bases; unmatched junction nucleotides: 1. This CDR3 region has 14 residues. CDR1 is SGHNT and CDR2 is YYREEE in the germline V gene (reference sequence). CDR3 in DNA: TGTGCCAGCAGCTTACAGGGGGCCAACTATGGCTACACCTTC. Translating gives CASSLQGANYGYTF.

V is TRBV11-2 and J is TRBJ2-7, with D tentatively TRBD1 (6 bases). V lost 5 bases, J lost 2 bases, and 10 bases lay in between. This CDR3 comprises 13 residues. Per germline, CDR1 SGHAT and CDR2 FQNNGV. The CDR3 is CASSPRGTYEQYF. Written as DNA, the CDR3 is TGTGCCAGCAGCCCCAGGGGTACCTACGAGCAGTACTTC.

V gene TRBV5-8 combines with J gene TRBJ2-3; TRBD2 aligns across 10 bases. This CDR3 contains 15 residues. Germline V gene lookup returns CDR1 SGHTS and CDR2 YDEGEE. With V trimmed by 2 bases and J by 1 base, 1 base remained unmatched. In DNA, the CDR3 is TGTGCCAGCAGCTTAGCGGGGGGGCGCACAGATACGCAGTATTTT. Its translation is CASSLAGGRTDTQYF.

This rearrangement joins TRBV5-1 to TRBJ2-3, with D perhaps TRBD1 (6 bases). CDR1 and CDR2 from the germline V gene are SGHRS and YFSETQ. V dropped 6 bases and J dropped 1 base, with 15 bases sitting between them. This CDR3 is built from 15 residues. CDR3 nucleotide sequence: TGCGCCAGCAAGGTTGACCGGACAGGCACAGATACGCAGTATTTT. This sequence encodes CASKVDRTGTDTQYF.

The J gene is TRBJ2-1, the V gene TRBV9; a possible D gene is TRBD1 (6 bases). Trimming shortened V by 3 bases and J by 6 bases, and 10 bases separated the two germline ends. Per germline, CDR1 SGDLS and CDR2 YYNGEE. The CDR3 sequence is 13 residues long. The CDR3 nucleotides read TGTGCCAGCAGCGACGACAGGTCCAATGAGCAGTTCTTC. It codes for CASSDDRSNEQFF. The variable domain in full, with the rest retrieved from reference TRBV9 and TRBJ2-1, is DSGVTQTPKHLITATGQRVTLRCSPRSGDLSVYWYQQSLDQGLQFLIQYYNGEERAKGNILERFSAQQFPDLHSELNLSSLELGDSALYFCASSDDRSNEQFFGPGTRLTVL.

V is TRBV20-1 and J is TRBJ2-3, with D possibly TRBD1 on 5 matching bases. Germline V gene sequence: CDR1 DFQATT, CDR2 SNEGSKA (reference sequence). This CDR3 comprises 14 residues. Deletions cut 3 bases from V and 3 bases from J, with 13 bases between. The CDR3 here is CSASSRGRTDTQYF. The CDR3 DNA is TGCAGTGCTAGTAGTAGGGGAAGGACAGATACGCAGTATTTT.

The chain joins TRBV3-1 (or the pseudogene TRBV3-2) to TRBJ2-7; tentatively, D is TRBD1 (5 bases). This CDR3 spans 14 amino acids. Germline lookup yields CDR1 LGHDT and CDR2 YNNKEL (reference sequence). The ends were cut back, 0 bases at V and 10 bases at J, with 16 bases in the middle. The CDR3 DNA is TGTGCCAGCAGCCAAGAGGGCAGGGTAATGGAACAGTACTTC. It translates to CASSQEGRVMEQYF.

This chain joins TRBV7-3 and TRBJ2-2, with D possibly being TRBD1 (6 bases). Germline CDR1 reads SGHTA; CDR2 reads FQGTGA. This CDR3 contains 15 residues. Trimming removed 5 bases from V and 2 bases from J, with 12 bases in between. The CDR3 loop is CASSDRTVNTGELFF. CDR3 bases: TGTGCCAGCAGCGACAGGACAGTAAACACCGGGGAGCTGTTTTTT.

The chain employs TRBV2 and TRBJ1-2; TRBD1 matches at 7 bases. The CDR3 runs to 13 residues. V lost 7 bases to trimming and J lost 5 bases; unmatched junction nucleotides: 7. The germline CDR1 and CDR2 sequences are SNHLY and FYNNEI. The CDR3 here is CASTPEQGYGYTF. The DNA for the CDR3 is TGTGCCAGCACCCCGGAACAGGGGTATGGCTACACCTTC.

The chain combines TRBV5-1 with TRBJ2-3; D gene ambiguous. The CDR3 loop spans 13 amino acids. The ends were cut back, 0 bases at V and 5 bases at J, with 7 bases in the middle. CDR1 and CDR2 from the germline V gene are SGHRS and YFSETQ. This CDR3 reads CASSLDRIDTQYF. For the CDR3, the DNA is TGCGCCAGCAGCTTGGACAGAATAGATACGCAGTATTTT.

The rearrangement joins TRBV21-1 to TRBJ2-5; TRBD2 reflects the table's D call only, with no check against the DNA. TRBV21-1 is marked as a pseudogene. The length of the CDR3 is 16 residues. DNA of the CDR3: TGTGCCAGCAACCACACGCTGAGGGGGGGGCAAGAGACCCAGTACTTC. Its translation is CASNHTLRGGQETQYF.